The present entry profiles one T cell receptor (beta chain) with its context. The antigen remains unidentified. The sample originates from a study of T cell responses to AZD1222 COVID-19 vaccine. Notes on the study in general: All repertoire sampling was performed exclusively after the peak T cell response. Seropositivity was recorded at baseline in only 5 or 6 AZD1222 recipients.

Method: immunoSEQ multiplex PCR; TCRdb's copy keeps in-frame clones and lacks some. The sample lists about 130,000 clones; 75% to 90% were seen once. The material was peripheral blood, obtained 28 days after the second AZD1222 dose. The TCR sequence derives from an adult who received the AZD1222 COVID-19 vaccine.

The CDR3 is CASWGGPDSGNTIYF. In nucleotides, the CDR3 is TGTGCCAGCTGGGGGGGGCCGGATTCTGGAAACACCATATATTTT. The rearrangement uses TRBV10-3 and TRBJ1-3; D is perhaps TRBD1 (6 bases). Per germline, CDR1 ENHRY and CDR2 SYGVKD. The CDR3 has 15 residues. Trimming shortened V by 10 bases and J by 1 base, and 17 bases separated the two germline ends.